These T cell receptor beta chains were read from a single sample in a study of CD8 T cells in ankylosing spondylitis. One entry per CDR3 protein results from TCRdb running MiXCR on the 5' RACE reads. The repertoire holds approximately 200,000 distinct CDR3 sequences, with 13% as singletons. Sequences were obtained from blood, either unsorted or a sorted T cell fraction (not recorded which). The source of these receptors is a female donor with ankylosing spondylitis or in good health (not recorded which). CDR3s include the opening cysteine and the closing phenylalanine or tryptophan. The order of the fields is V gene, D gene, J gene, clone size, CDR3 protein, CDR3 DNA. D genes are given only for firm matches. Part of the rows lack a size; the others show once, few, many or a class for expanded clones.

v_call: TRBV4-2
d_call: TRBD2
j_call: TRBJ2-1
clone_size: -
cdr3_aa: CASSQERTSGYNEQFF
cdr3_nt: TGTGCCAGCAGCCAAGAAAGGACTAGCGGCTACAATGAGCAGTTCTTC

v_call: TRBV5-5
d_call: -
j_call: TRBJ2-5
clone_size: many
cdr3_aa: CASSLASRETQYF
cdr3_nt: TGTGCCAGCAGCTTAGCTTCGCGGGAGACCCAGTACTTC

v_call: TRBV7-2
d_call: -
j_call: TRBJ2-1
clone_size: many
cdr3_aa: CASSPSSSYNEQFF
cdr3_nt: TGTGCCAGCAGTCCCTCGAGCTCCTACAATGAGCAGTTCTTC

v_call: TRBV28
d_call: -
j_call: TRBJ1-5
clone_size: many
cdr3_aa: CASSLYGQPQHF
cdr3_nt: TGTGCCAGCAGTTTATACGGTCAGCCCCAGCATTTT

v_call: TRBV7-8
d_call: TRBD1
j_call: TRBJ1-4
clone_size: -
cdr3_aa: CASSPQGEAEKLFF
cdr3_nt: TGTGCCAGCAGCCCGCAGGGGGAGGCGGAAAAACTGTTTTTT

v_call: TRBV15
d_call: -
j_call: TRBJ1-2
clone_size: -
cdr3_aa: CATSRDLVLGGYTF
cdr3_nt: TGTGCCACCAGCAGAGATTTAGTCTTGGGGGGCTACACCTTC

v_call: TRBV12-3/TRBV12-4
d_call: -
j_call: TRBJ2-1
clone_size: few
cdr3_aa: CASSPGASNEQFF
cdr3_nt: TGTGCCAGCAGTCCCGGCGCGTCGAATGAGCAGTTCTTC

v_call: TRBV7-2
d_call: -
j_call: TRBJ1-1
clone_size: -
cdr3_aa: CASSPLRGLNTEAFF
cdr3_nt: TGTGCCAGCAGCCCCCTCCGGGGCCTGAACACTGAAGCTTTCTTT

v_call: TRBV7-2
d_call: -
j_call: TRBJ2-3
clone_size: many
cdr3_aa: CASRLAADTQYF
cdr3_nt: TGTGCCAGCAGGCTAGCCGCAGATACGCAGTATTTT

v_call: TRBV4-1
d_call: -
j_call: TRBJ2-6
clone_size: -
cdr3_aa: CASSQTGFTFGANVLTF
cdr3_nt: TGCGCCAGCAGCCAAACCGGTTTCACCTTTGGGGCCAACGTCCTGACTTTC

v_call: TRBV9
d_call: TRBD1
j_call: TRBJ1-1
clone_size: many
cdr3_aa: CASTGKEGTASRAFF
cdr3_nt: TGTGCCAGCACCGGTAAAGAAGGGACAGCCTCACGGGCTTTCTTT

v_call: TRBV29-1
d_call: -
j_call: TRBJ1-2
clone_size: many
cdr3_aa: CSVSQRGASAGYTF
cdr3_nt: TGCAGCGTCTCTCAACGGGGGGCTTCAGCCGGCTACACCTTC

v_call: TRBV29-1
d_call: -
j_call: TRBJ1-1
clone_size: many
cdr3_aa: CSVEGGDLNTEAFF
cdr3_nt: TGCAGCGTTGAGGGAGGGGATCTGAACACTGAAGCTTTCTTT

v_call: TRBV7-2
d_call: TRBD2
j_call: TRBJ2-3
clone_size: many
cdr3_aa: CASSLSTAGTDTQYF
cdr3_nt: TGTGCCAGCAGCTTAAGTACAGCGGGAACAGATACGCAGTATTTT

v_call: TRBV7-2
d_call: TRBD1
j_call: TRBJ1-2
clone_size: many
cdr3_aa: CASSFRQGHGYTF
cdr3_nt: TGTGCCAGCAGCTTTCGACAGGGTCATGGCTACACCTTC

v_call: TRBV28
d_call: -
j_call: TRBJ1-2
clone_size: -
cdr3_aa: CASSLTVRGEYGYTF
cdr3_nt: TGTGCCAGCAGTTTAACCGTCCGGGGAGAATACGGCTACACCTTC

v_call: TRBV3-1
d_call: -
j_call: TRBJ1-2
clone_size: -
cdr3_aa: CASSQAAAGNANYGYTF
cdr3_nt: TGTGCCAGCAGCCAAGCTGCGGCCGGAAACGCTAACTATGGCTACACCTTC

v_call: TRBV12-3/TRBV12-4
d_call: -
j_call: TRBJ2-7
clone_size: -
cdr3_aa: CASNKKTAYGQYF
cdr3_nt: TGTGCCAGCAATAAGAAAACAGCGTACGGGCAGTACTTC

v_call: TRBV2
d_call: -
j_call: TRBJ2-3
clone_size: many
cdr3_aa: CASSTGTSRSTDTQYF
cdr3_nt: TGTGCCAGCAGCACCGGGACCTCACGTAGCACAGATACGCAGTATTTT

v_call: TRBV5-8
d_call: TRBD1
j_call: TRBJ1-2
clone_size: -
cdr3_aa: CASSWGQRYGYTF
cdr3_nt: TGTGCCAGCAGCTGGGGACAGCGTTATGGCTACACCTTC

v_call: TRBV20-1
d_call: -
j_call: TRBJ2-1
clone_size: many
cdr3_aa: CSASPLDEQFF
cdr3_nt: TGCAGTGCTAGTCCCCTGGATGAGCAGTTCTTC

v_call: TRBV10-3
d_call: TRBD2
j_call: TRBJ2-1
clone_size: many
cdr3_aa: CAIDSGRSNEQFF
cdr3_nt: TGTGCCATAGATAGCGGGAGATCCAATGAGCAGTTCTTC

v_call: TRBV4-3
d_call: -
j_call: TRBJ2-1
clone_size: few
cdr3_aa: CASSRAPGGRNEQFF
cdr3_nt: TGCGCCAGCAGCCGGGCCCCGGGCGGCCGCAATGAGCAGTTCTTC

v_call: TRBV7-6
d_call: -
j_call: TRBJ2-2
clone_size: many
cdr3_aa: CASSPSRIQVGELFF
cdr3_nt: TGTGCCAGCAGCCCCTCCCGGATTCAGGTCGGGGAGCTGTTTTTT

v_call: TRBV6-5
d_call: TRBD2
j_call: TRBJ2-5
clone_size: -
cdr3_aa: CASSYSVGTSGETQYF
cdr3_nt: TGTGCCAGCAGTTACTCGGTAGGGACTAGCGGAGAGACCCAGTACTTC

v_call: TRBV29-1
d_call: -
j_call: TRBJ2-5
clone_size: many
cdr3_aa: CSVSTGGQTQYF
cdr3_nt: TGCAGCGTCTCTACAGGCGGCCAGACCCAGTACTTC

v_call: TRBV4-1
d_call: -
j_call: TRBJ1-4
clone_size: -
cdr3_aa: CASSQDPGNRAEKLFF
cdr3_nt: TGCGCCAGCAGCCAAGACCCCGGGAACAGGGCCGAAAAACTGTTTTTT

v_call: TRBV5-1
d_call: TRBD1
j_call: TRBJ1-3
clone_size: many
cdr3_aa: CASSLALGQGSGNTIYF
cdr3_nt: TGCGCCAGCAGCTTGGCCCTAGGACAGGGGAGTGGAAACACCATATATTTT

v_call: TRBV7-2
d_call: TRBD1
j_call: TRBJ1-1
clone_size: many
cdr3_aa: CASRQGPGRGVTFF
cdr3_nt: TGTGCCAGCAGACAGGGGCCAGGGAGGGGTGTAACTTTCTTT

v_call: TRBV24-1
d_call: -
j_call: TRBJ2-3
clone_size: many
cdr3_aa: CATSTVSRPTDTQYF
cdr3_nt: TGTGCCACCAGTACCGTCTCACGGCCCACAGATACGCAGTATTTT

v_call: TRBV3-1
d_call: TRBD2
j_call: TRBJ2-1
clone_size: many
cdr3_aa: CASSRTSGTHFNEQFF
cdr3_nt: TGTGCCAGCAGCCGGACTAGCGGGACCCATTTTAATGAGCAGTTCTTC

v_call: TRBV20-1
d_call: -
j_call: TRBJ2-1
clone_size: few
cdr3_aa: CSAREGGSGPLGEQFF
cdr3_nt: TGCAGTGCTAGAGAAGGGGGCAGCGGGCCTTTGGGTGAGCAGTTCTTC

v_call: TRBV12-3/TRBV12-4
d_call: TRBD1
j_call: TRBJ2-7
clone_size: many
cdr3_aa: CASSRPQSGTVPYEQYF
cdr3_nt: TGTGCCAGCAGTCGACCCCAATCCGGGACAGTCCCCTACGAGCAGTACTTC

v_call: TRBV20-1
d_call: -
j_call: TRBJ1-4
clone_size: many
cdr3_aa: CSARELGGREKLFF
cdr3_nt: TGCAGTGCTAGAGAGCTGGGGGGGCGGGAAAAACTGTTTTTT

v_call: TRBV20-1
d_call: -
j_call: TRBJ1-2
clone_size: few
cdr3_aa: CSVPDRGFYGYTF
cdr3_nt: TGCAGTGTTCCAGACCGGGGCTTCTATGGCTACACCTTC

v_call: TRBV7-2
d_call: -
j_call: TRBJ1-6
clone_size: few
cdr3_aa: CASSLGMGYNSPLHF
cdr3_nt: TGTGCCAGCAGCTTAGGAATGGGCTATAATTCACCCCTCCACTTT

v_call: TRBV5-1
d_call: -
j_call: TRBJ2-7
clone_size: many
cdr3_aa: CASSLGRSGVDYEQYF
cdr3_nt: TGCGCCAGCAGCTTGGGGCGGTCGGGAGTGGACTACGAGCAGTACTTC

v_call: TRBV4-1
d_call: TRBD1
j_call: TRBJ1-1
clone_size: many
cdr3_aa: CASSHNRGQRTEAFF
cdr3_nt: TGCGCCAGCAGCCACAACAGGGGGCAAAGGACTGAAGCTTTCTTT

v_call: TRBV7-6
d_call: -
j_call: TRBJ2-1
clone_size: -
cdr3_aa: CASSPFPGRDEQFF
cdr3_nt: TGTGCCAGCAGCCCCTTCCCCGGTCGGGATGAGCAGTTCTTC

v_call: TRBV20-1
d_call: -
j_call: TRBJ2-2
clone_size: few
cdr3_aa: CSARAGAQVGELFF
cdr3_nt: TGCAGTGCTAGAGCGGGGGCGCAGGTCGGGGAGCTGTTTTTT

v_call: TRBV5-1
d_call: TRBD2
j_call: TRBJ2-1
clone_size: few
cdr3_aa: CASSAGLAGRIF
cdr3_nt: TGCGCCAGCAGCGCAGGACTAGCGGGTCGGATTTTC

v_call: TRBV3-1
d_call: TRBD1
j_call: TRBJ2-7
clone_size: -
cdr3_aa: CASSQDLGQGYHEQYF
cdr3_nt: TGTGCCAGCAGCCAAGATCTGGGACAGGGGTACCACGAGCAGTACTTC

v_call: TRBV7-2
d_call: TRBD1
j_call: TRBJ2-2
clone_size: few
cdr3_aa: CASSSTSGQGNTGELFF
cdr3_nt: TGTGCCAGCAGTTCAACATCGGGACAGGGTAACACCGGGGAGCTGTTTTTT

v_call: TRBV10-3
d_call: TRBD1
j_call: TRBJ2-7
clone_size: many
cdr3_aa: CAISGRQGYEQYF
cdr3_nt: TGTGCCATCAGTGGGAGACAGGGCTACGAGCAGTACTTC

v_call: TRBV9
d_call: TRBD1
j_call: TRBJ1-3
clone_size: many
cdr3_aa: CASSAGQGVGNTIYF
cdr3_nt: TGTGCCAGCAGCGCCGGACAGGGAGTTGGAAACACCATATATTTT

v_call: TRBV19
d_call: TRBD2
j_call: TRBJ2-1
clone_size: -
cdr3_aa: CASSLQRGGHNEQFF
cdr3_nt: TGTGCCAGTAGCCTCCAGCGGGGAGGGCACAATGAGCAGTTCTTC

v_call: TRBV6-2/TRBV6-3
d_call: -
j_call: TRBJ1-5
clone_size: many
cdr3_aa: CASSYRMTGDFSNQPQHF
cdr3_nt: TGTGCCAGCAGTTACAGAATGACCGGCGACTTTAGCAATCAGCCCCAGCATTTT

v_call: TRBV21-1
d_call: -
j_call: TRBJ1-3
clone_size: few
cdr3_aa: CASSKERVESSGNTIYF
cdr3_nt: TGTGCCAGCAGCAAAGAGAGGGTGGAGAGCTCTGGAAACACCATATATTTT

v_call: TRBV3-1
d_call: -
j_call: TRBJ2-2
clone_size: many
cdr3_aa: CASSRAAGELFF
cdr3_nt: TGTGCCAGCAGCCGGGCCGCTGGGGAGCTGTTTTTT

v_call: TRBV20-1
d_call: TRBD2
j_call: TRBJ2-3
clone_size: few
cdr3_aa: CSAVPTSGITDTQYF
cdr3_nt: TGCAGTGCTGTCCCGACTAGCGGGATTACAGATACGCAGTATTTT

v_call: TRBV3-1
d_call: TRBD2
j_call: TRBJ2-1
clone_size: few
cdr3_aa: CASSQERASGRGSYNEQFF
cdr3_nt: TGTGCCAGCAGCCAAGAGAGAGCTAGCGGGAGGGGGTCCTACAATGAGCAGTTCTTC

v_call: TRBV7-2
d_call: -
j_call: TRBJ1-5
clone_size: many
cdr3_aa: CASSSTGRNQPQHF
cdr3_nt: TGTGCCAGCAGCTCTACAGGGAGGAATCAGCCCCAGCATTTT

v_call: TRBV30
d_call: -
j_call: TRBJ1-2
clone_size: few
cdr3_aa: CAWSVQGRDTF
cdr3_nt: TGTGCCTGGAGTGTACAGGGACGGGACACCTTC

v_call: TRBV7-2
d_call: TRBD2
j_call: TRBJ2-7
clone_size: many
cdr3_aa: CASSFAGTSGSLGSYEQYF
cdr3_nt: TGTGCCAGCAGCTTCGCCGGGACTAGCGGGAGTTTGGGGTCCTACGAGCAGTACTTC